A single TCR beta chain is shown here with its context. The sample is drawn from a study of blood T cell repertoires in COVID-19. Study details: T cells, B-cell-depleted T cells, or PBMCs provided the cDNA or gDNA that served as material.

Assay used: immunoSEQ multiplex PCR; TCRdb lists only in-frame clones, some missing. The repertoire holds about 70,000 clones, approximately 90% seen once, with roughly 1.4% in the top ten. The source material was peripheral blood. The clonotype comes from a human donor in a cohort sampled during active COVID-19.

The CDR3 region is CASATSGRTGETQYF. CDR3 in DNA: TGTGCCAGCGCGACTAGCGGGAGGACAGGGGAGACCCAGTACTTC. This chain joins TRBV19 and TRBJ2-5, with 13 bases identical to TRBD2. The CDR3 covers 15 residues. Germline V gene data show CDR1 as LNHDA and CDR2 as SQIVND (reference sequence). V lost 9 bases to trimming and J lost 5 bases; unmatched junction nucleotides: 9.